This T cell receptor (beta chain) was found in a study of blood T cell repertoires in COVID-19. The method was immunoSEQ multiplex PCR; TCRdb's version includes in-frame clones alone and lacks a portion of them. The sample lists approximately 7,000 clones; 88% were seen once. This sequence originates from a human donor in a cohort sampled during active COVID-19. Sequencing was done on a sample of peripheral blood.

The CDR3 region is CSARRGDRGYEQYF. The DNA of the CDR3 is TGCAGCGCGAGACGGGGGGACAGGGGTTACGAGCAGTACTTC. The chain recombines TRBV29-1 with TRBJ2-7; 10 bases fit TRBD1. With V trimmed by 7 bases and J by 4 bases, 10 bases remained unmatched. Germline V gives CDR1 SQVTM, CDR2 ANQGSEA. This CDR3 contains 14 residues.